This T cell receptor beta chain emerged from a study of blood T cell repertoires in COVID-19. Study-level background: Samples came from the United States, Italy and Spain, spanning acute and convalescent COVID-19. From T cells, B-cell-depleted T cells, or PBMCs came the material, which was cDNA or gDNA.

In the authors' methods: From reference gene primer amplification, estimates of nucleated cell counts were derived. Method: immunoSEQ multiplex PCR; TCRdb's copy keeps in-frame clones and lacks some. That table supplies the V and J calls and clone size; D and trimming were determined from the DNA. The sample lists approximately 250,000 clones, 84% occurring once. The germline V and J ends were trimmed by 2 bases and 4 bases, with 14 bases remaining between them. The length of the CDR3 is 16 residues. Germline CDR1 is LGHDT and CDR2 is YNNKEL (reference sequence). V and J are TRBV3-1 (or the pseudogene TRBV3-2) and TRBJ2-2; D possibly corresponds to TRBD1 (6 bases). The clonotype comes from a man aged 55-75 years with acute or convalescent COVID-19. The sample comprised peripheral blood. The CDR3 nucleotides read TGTGCCAGCAGCCAACGGGGCAGGGGCGGCACCGGGGAGCTGTTTTTT. It encodes CASSQRGRGGTGELFF.